The T cell receptor (beta chain) under discussion was sequenced for a study of cytomegalovirus exposure and HLA in healthy donors. Overall study findings and caveats: Donors were assumed by presence/absence analyses to have roughly uniform sequencing depth.

Points on this clone: The antigen is unknown.

The PCR employed 60 Vbeta primers together with 13 Jbeta primers. In the original workflow: Among the unique TCR beta chains that a later analysis counted, some 73 million in all, 10 million to 13 million were shared. Produced via immunoSEQ multiplex PCR; TCRdb's table is partial and in-frame only. V and J calls and clone size are given by that table; D and trimming were obtained from the DNA. This sample's table reports 90,000 to 120,000 clones. The receptor's source is a man aged 50-60 years in good health and CMV-seronegative. Sequenced input: PBMCs.

Written as DNA, the CDR3 is TGCAGCGTTGTGACCCCAGGGAGGCTCTACGAGCAGTACTTC. This codes for CSVVTPGRLYEQYF. V and J are TRBV29-1 and TRBJ2-7, with D perhaps TRBD2 (6 bases). V dropped 4 bases and J dropped 3 bases, with 16 bases sitting between them. The CDR3 is 14 amino acids. The V gene's germline CDR1 is SQVTM and CDR2 ANQGSEA.